Included here is one T cell receptor beta chain sequence, with context. Some clones are missing from TCRdb's copy, which holds only in-frame ones; the method was immunoSEQ multiplex PCR. The sample includes about 250,000 clones, around 84% of them seen just once. This sample was taken from a study of blood T cell repertoires in COVID-19. Cohorts were determined from participant-reported clinical history. Sequences were obtained from PBMCs or T cells enriched from blood (not recorded which). This receptor was obtained from a man aged 35-49 years who had recovered from COVID-19.

In DNA, the CDR3 is TGCGCCAGCAGCCGGGCAGGTAGCGGCTCCTACAATGAGCAGTTCTTC. It is translated as CASSRAGSGSYNEQFF. This chain connects TRBV5-1 to TRBJ2-1; weak D call: TRBD2 (6 bases). The CDR3 consists of 16 residues. V gave up 4 bases and J gave up 0 bases, with 14 bases separating them. CDR1 is SGHRS and CDR2 is YFSETQ in the germline V gene. Together with reference TRBV5-1 and TRBJ2-1, the CDR3 gives the full variable domain: KAGVTQTPRYLIKTRGQQVTLSCSPISGHRSVSWYQQTPGQGLQFLFEYFSETQRNKGNFPGRFSGRQFSNSRSEMNVSTLELGDSALYLCASSRAGSGSYNEQFFGPGTRLTVL.